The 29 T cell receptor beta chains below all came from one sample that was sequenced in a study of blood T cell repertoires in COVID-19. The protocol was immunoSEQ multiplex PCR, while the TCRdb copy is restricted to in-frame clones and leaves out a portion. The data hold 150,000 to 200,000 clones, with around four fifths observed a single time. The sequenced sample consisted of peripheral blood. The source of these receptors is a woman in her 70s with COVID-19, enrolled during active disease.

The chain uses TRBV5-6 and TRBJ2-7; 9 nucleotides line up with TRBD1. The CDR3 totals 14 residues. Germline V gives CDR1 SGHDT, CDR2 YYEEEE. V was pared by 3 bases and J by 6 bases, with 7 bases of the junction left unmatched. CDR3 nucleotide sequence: TGTGCCAGCAGCTCCGGGACAGGGTTTGGCGAGCAGTACGTC. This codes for CASSSGTGFGEQYV.

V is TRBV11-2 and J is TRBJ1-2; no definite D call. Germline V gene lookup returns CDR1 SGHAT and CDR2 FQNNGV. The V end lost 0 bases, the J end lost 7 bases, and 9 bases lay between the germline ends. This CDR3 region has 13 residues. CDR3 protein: CASSLDSAGGYTF. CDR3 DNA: TGTGCCAGCAGCTTAGATTCCGCGGGTGGCTACACCTTC.

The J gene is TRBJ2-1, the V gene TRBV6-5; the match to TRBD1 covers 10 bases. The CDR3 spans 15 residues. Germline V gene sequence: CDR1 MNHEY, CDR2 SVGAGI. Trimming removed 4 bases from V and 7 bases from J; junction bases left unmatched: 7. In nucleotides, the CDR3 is TGTGCCAGCAGTTCCGCCGGGACAGGGGAAAATGAGCAGTTCTTC. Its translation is CASSSAGTGENEQFF.

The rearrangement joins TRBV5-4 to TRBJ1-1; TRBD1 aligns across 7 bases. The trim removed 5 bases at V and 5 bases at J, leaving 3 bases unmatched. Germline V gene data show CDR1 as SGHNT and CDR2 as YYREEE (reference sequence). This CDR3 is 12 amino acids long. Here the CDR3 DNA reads TGTGCCAGCAGTCTGGACAGGACTGAAGCTTTCTTT. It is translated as CASSLDRTEAFF.

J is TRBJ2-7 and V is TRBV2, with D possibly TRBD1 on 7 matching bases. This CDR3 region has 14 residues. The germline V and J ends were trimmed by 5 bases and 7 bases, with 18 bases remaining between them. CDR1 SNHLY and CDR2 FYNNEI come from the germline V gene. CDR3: CASSSRTGGEEQYV. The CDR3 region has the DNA TGTGCCAGCAGTAGCCGGACAGGAGGGGAGGAGCAGTACGTC.

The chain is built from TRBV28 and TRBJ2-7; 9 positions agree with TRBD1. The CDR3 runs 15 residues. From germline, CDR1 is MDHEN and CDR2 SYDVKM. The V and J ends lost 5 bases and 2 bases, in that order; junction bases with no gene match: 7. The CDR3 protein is CASSQTGGAPYEQYF. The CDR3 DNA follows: TGTGCCAGCAGTCAGACAGGGGGAGCTCCCTACGAGCAGTACTTC.

The DNA for the CDR3 is TGTGCCAGTAGCCTCGGGACTAACTATGGCTACACCTTC. Encoded protein: CASSLGTNYGYTF. The V gene is TRBV19, the J gene TRBJ1-2; D ambiguous. Trimming shortened V by 6 bases and J by 0 bases, and 8 bases separated the two germline ends. Germline CDR1 and CDR2: LNHDA and SQIVND (reference sequence). The CDR3 covers 13 residues.

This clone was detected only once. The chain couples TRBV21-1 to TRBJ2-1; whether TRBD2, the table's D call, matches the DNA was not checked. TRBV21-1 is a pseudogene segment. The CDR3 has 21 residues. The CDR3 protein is CASSKPPRSIAGGVVGNEQFF. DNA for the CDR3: TGTGCCAGCAGCAAGCCCCCTAGATCCATAGCGGGAGGAGTGGTGGGCAATGAGCAGTTCTTC.

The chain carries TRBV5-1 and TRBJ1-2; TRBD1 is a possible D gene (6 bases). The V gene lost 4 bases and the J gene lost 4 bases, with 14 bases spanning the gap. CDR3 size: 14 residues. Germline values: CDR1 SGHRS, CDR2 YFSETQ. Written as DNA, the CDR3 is TGCGCCAGCAGCGACAAACAGGGCGGCTATGGCTACACCTTC. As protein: CASSDKQGGYGYTF.

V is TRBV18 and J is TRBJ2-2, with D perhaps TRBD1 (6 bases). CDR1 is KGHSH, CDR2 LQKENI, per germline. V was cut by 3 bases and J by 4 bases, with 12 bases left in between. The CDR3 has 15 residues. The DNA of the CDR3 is TGTGCCAGCTCACCCCGGACAGTGCCCACCGGGGAGCTGTTTTTT. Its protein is CASSPRTVPTGELFF. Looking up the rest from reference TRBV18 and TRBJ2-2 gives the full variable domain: NAGVMQNPRHLVRRRGQEARLRCSPMKGHSHVYWYRQLPEEGLKFMVYLQKENIIDESGMPKERFSAEFPKEGPSILRIQQVVRGDSAAYFCASSPRTVPTGELFFGEGSRLTVL.

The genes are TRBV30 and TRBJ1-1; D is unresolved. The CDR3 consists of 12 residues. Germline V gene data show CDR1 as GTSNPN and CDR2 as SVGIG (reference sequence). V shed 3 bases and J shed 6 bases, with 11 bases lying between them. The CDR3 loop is CAWSPSRSEAFF. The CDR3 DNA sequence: TGTGCCTGGAGCCCAAGCAGGTCTGAAGCTTTCTTT.

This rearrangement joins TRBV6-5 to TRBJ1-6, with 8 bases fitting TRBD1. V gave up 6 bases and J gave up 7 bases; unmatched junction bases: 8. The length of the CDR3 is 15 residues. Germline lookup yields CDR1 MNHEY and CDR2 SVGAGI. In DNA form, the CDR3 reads TGTGCCAGCAGATGGATGACAGGGGAGAATTCACCCCTCCACTTT. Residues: CASRWMTGENSPLHF.

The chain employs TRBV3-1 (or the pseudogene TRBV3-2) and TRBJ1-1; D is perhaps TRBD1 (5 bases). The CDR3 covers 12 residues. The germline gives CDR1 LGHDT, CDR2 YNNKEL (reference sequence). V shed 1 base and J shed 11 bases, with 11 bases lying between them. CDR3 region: CASSQAGKGAFF. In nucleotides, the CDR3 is TGTGCCAGCAGCCAAGCAGGAAAGGGGGCTTTCTTT.

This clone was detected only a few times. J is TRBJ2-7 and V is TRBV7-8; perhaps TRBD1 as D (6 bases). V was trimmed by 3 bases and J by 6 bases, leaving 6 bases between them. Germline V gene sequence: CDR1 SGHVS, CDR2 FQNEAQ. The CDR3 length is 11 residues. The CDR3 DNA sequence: TGTGCCAGCAGCTTGGGGGCCGAGCAGTACTTC. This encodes CASSLGAEQYF.

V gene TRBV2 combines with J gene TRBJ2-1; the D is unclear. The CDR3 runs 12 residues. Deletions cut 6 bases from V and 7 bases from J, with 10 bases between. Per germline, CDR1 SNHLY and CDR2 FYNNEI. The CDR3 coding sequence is TGTGCCAGCAGCCCAGTCGGGAATGAGCAGTTCTTC. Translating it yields CASSPVGNEQFF.

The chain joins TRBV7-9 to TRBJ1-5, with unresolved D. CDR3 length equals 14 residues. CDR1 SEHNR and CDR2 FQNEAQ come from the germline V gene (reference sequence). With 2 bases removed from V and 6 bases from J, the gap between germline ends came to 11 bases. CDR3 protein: CASSLLGSGQPQHF. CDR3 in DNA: TGTGCCAGCAGCTTATTGGGGAGTGGTCAGCCCCAGCATTTT.

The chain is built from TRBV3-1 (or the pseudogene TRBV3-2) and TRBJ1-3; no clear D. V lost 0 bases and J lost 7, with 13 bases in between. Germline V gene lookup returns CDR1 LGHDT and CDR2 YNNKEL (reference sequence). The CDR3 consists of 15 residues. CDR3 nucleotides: TGTGCCAGCAGCCAAGATCGGCGTAGGAGGAACACCATATATTTT. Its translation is CASSQDRRRRNTIYF.

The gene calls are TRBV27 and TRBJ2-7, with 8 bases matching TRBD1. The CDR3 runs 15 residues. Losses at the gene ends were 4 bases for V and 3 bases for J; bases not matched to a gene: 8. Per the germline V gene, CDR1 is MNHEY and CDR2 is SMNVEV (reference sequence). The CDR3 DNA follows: TGTGCCAGCAGTTACTGGACAGGGAGGTACTACGAGCAGTACTTC. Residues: CASSYWTGRYYEQYF.

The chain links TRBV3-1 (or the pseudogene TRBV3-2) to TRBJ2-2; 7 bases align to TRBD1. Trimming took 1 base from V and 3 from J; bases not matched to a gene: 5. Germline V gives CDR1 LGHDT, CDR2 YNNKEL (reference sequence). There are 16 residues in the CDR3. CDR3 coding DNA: TGTGCCAGCAGCCAAGGTGGACAGGCCTACACCGGGGAGCTGTTTTTT. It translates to CASSQGGQAYTGELFF.

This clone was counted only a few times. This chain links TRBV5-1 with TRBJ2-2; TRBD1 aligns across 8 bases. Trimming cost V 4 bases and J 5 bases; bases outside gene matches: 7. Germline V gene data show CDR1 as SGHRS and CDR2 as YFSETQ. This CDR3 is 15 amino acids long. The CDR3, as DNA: TGCGCCAGCAGCGTCAGGGGGCTAGGAACCGGGGAGCTGTTTTTT. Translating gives CASSVRGLGTGELFF.

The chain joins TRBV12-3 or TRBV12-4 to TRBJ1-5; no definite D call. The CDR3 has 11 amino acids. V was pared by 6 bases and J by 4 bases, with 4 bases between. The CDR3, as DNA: TGTGCCAGCAGCAATAATCAGCCCCAGCATTTT. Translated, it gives CASSNNQPQHF.

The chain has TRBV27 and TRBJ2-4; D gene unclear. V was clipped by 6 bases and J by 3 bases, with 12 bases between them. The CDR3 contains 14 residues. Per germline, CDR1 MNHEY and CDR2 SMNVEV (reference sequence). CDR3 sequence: CASSPFTGKNIQYF. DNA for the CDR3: TGTGCCAGCAGCCCGTTCACGGGCAAAAACATTCAGTACTTC.

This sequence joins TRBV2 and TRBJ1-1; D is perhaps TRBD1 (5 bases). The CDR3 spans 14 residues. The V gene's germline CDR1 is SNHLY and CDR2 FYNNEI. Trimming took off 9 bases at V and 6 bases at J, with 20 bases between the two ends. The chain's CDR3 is CASLPREGRSEAFF. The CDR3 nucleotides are TGTGCCAGTCTCCCCAGAGAGGGGAGGTCTGAAGCTTTCTTT.

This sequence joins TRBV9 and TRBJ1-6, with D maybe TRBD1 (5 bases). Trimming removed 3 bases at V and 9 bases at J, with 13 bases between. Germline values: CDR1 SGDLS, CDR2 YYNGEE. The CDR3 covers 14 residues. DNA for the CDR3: TGTGCCAGCAGCGCCCCCCAGGGAGGTTCACCCCTCCACTTT. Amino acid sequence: CASSAPQGGSPLHF.

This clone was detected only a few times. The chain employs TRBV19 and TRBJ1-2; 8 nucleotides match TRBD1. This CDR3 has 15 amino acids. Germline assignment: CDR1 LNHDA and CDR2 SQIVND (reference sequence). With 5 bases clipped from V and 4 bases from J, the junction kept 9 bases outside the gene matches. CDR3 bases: TGTGCCAGTAGTTCGCTGGACAGGGCGACCTATGGCTACACCTTC. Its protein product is CASSSLDRATYGYTF.

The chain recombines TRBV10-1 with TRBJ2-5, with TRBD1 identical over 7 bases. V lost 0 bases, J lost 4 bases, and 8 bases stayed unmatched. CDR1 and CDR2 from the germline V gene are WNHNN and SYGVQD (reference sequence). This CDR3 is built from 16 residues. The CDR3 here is CASSESRGRGRETQYF. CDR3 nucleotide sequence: TGCGCCAGCAGTGAGTCGAGGGGCAGGGGGAGAGAGACCCAGTACTTC.

CDR3 amino acids: CASSLGNPGNQPQHF. The CDR3, as DNA: TGTGCCAGCAGCTTAGGAAACCCAGGGAATCAGCCCCAGCATTTT. The chain employs TRBV13 and TRBJ1-5; D is possibly TRBD1 (5 bases). Germline lookup yields CDR1 PRHDT and CDR2 FYEKMQ (reference sequence). Trimming took off 0 bases at V and 4 bases at J, with 10 bases between the two ends. CDR3 length: 15 amino acids.

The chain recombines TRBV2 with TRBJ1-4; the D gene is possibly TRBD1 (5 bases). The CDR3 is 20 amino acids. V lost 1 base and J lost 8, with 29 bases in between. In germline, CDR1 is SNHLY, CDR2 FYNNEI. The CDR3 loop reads CASSEEPLRTGARQTEKLFF. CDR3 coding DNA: TGTGCCAGCAGTGAAGAGCCGTTACGCACGGGAGCCAGACAGACCGAAAAACTGTTTTTT.

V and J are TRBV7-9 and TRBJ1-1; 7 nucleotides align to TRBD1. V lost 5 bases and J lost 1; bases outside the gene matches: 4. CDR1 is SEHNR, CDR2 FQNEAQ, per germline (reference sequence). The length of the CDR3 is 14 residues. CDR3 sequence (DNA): TGTGCCAGCAGCAGGGACAGCAGGAACACTGAAGCTTTCTTT. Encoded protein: CASSRDSRNTEAFF.